This passage covers 13 T cell receptor beta chains from one sample sequenced in a study of human T cells and chemical hapten exposure. TCRdb called the RACE reads again in MiXCR, with one record for every CDR3 protein. The table lists about 290,000 distinct CDR3 sequences, roughly 7.7% of them singletons. Indicated time point: pre-sensitization, week 0. Described treatment: therapeutic diphenylcyclopropenone sensitization with weekly scalp DPC. The specimen was whole blood, collected in connection with sensitization to the hapten diphenylcyclopropenone (DPC). Receptors were obtained from a man in his late teens or twenties with alopecia areata. Some clones in this sample may be carry-over from other donors' samples.

This clonotype was seen more than once but under ten times. The rearrangement uses TRBV24-1 and TRBJ2-1, with a possible D match to TRBD2 (6 bases). The CDR3 runs to 14 residues. The germline V and J ends were trimmed by 5 bases and 3 bases, with 10 bases remaining between them. CDR1 and CDR2 from the germline V gene are KGHDR and SFDVKD. CDR3 sequence (DNA): TGTGCCACCAGTGGACGGGGGAGCTACAATGAGCAGTTCTTC. Translating gives CATSGRGSYNEQFF.

This clonotype was seen a few times. The chain joins TRBV28 to TRBJ2-7; 9 nucleotides align to TRBD2. This CDR3 comprises 14 residues. V shed 8 bases and J 2 bases; nucleotides not matched to a gene: 7. Germline-derived CDR1 and CDR2 are MDHEN and SYDVKM. The CDR3 bases are TGTGCCAGCTCCAGCGGGGGGTTCGCCTACGAGCAGTACTTC. Translated, it gives CASSSGGFAYEQYF.

In its sample, this clonotype was seen many times. The V gene is TRBV4-3, the J gene TRBJ1-1; the D is unclear. Germline CDR1 reads LGHNA; CDR2 reads YSLEER. The ends were cut back, 3 bases at V and 2 bases at J, with 13 bases in the middle. The CDR3 is made up of 15 amino acids. The CDR3 coding sequence is TGCGCCAGCAGCCAGTTTGGGAAAGGCAACACTGAAGCTTTCTTT. Translated: CASSQFGKGNTEAFF.

This clonotype was seen a few times. V and J are TRBV6-1 and TRBJ2-5, with no clear D. Germline CDR1 and CDR2: MNHNS and SASEGT. Trimming left V 11 bases short and J 5 bases short, with 24 bases between. The CDR3 extends over 15 amino acids. The CDR3 is CAGRPNPTQPETQYF. In DNA, the CDR3 is TGTGCCGGCCGGCCTAACCCGACACAGCCGGAGACCCAGTACTTC.

There are a few counts of this clonotype. The rearrangement uses TRBV6-5 and TRBJ2-6, with 7 bases lining up with TRBD1. Germline-derived CDR1 and CDR2 are MNHEY and SVGAGI. CDR3 length: 16 residues. The V gene end was trimmed by 6 bases and the J gene end by 0 bases; junction bases not matched to a gene: 5. The CDR3 DNA reads TGTGCCAGCAGACTCCGACAGGGCTCTGGGGCCAACGTCCTGACTTTC. It is translated as CASRLRQGSGANVLTF.

This clonotype was detected ten times or more. The J gene is TRBJ1-1, the V gene TRBV29-1; no clear D. The CDR3 totals 14 residues. CDR1 and CDR2 (germline): SQVTM, ANQGSEA. V lost 6 bases, J lost 1 base, and 15 bases lay in between. The CDR3 here is CSVDAGISNTEAFF. The CDR3 coding sequence is TGCAGCGTCGATGCCGGGATTTCGAACACTGAAGCTTTCTTT.

A few counts support this clonotype. The rearrangement links TRBV28 to TRBJ2-7, with 11 bases that match TRBD2. There are 17 residues in the CDR3. Trimming at V came to 7 bases and at J to 6 bases, leaving 17 bases not matched to a gene. Germline CDR1 is MDHEN and CDR2 is SYDVKM. The CDR3 region is CASTQSLAGGRLREQYF. The CDR3 region has the DNA TGTGCCAGCACTCAAAGCCTAGCGGGGGGACGTCTACGCGAGCAGTACTTC. The full variable domain, its missing parts supplied by reference TRBV28 and TRBJ2-7, is DVKVTQSSRYLVKRTGEKVFLECVQDMDHENMFWYRQDPGLGLRLIYFSYDVKMKEKGDIPEGYSVSREKKERFSLILESASTNQTSMYLCASTQSLAGGRLREQYFGPGTRLTVT.

This clonotype was seen more than once but under ten times. This chain links TRBV13 with TRBJ1-4; no clear D gene. V lost 4 bases, J lost 10 bases, and 16 bases lay in between. The CDR3 is 14 residues long. Germline CDR1 reads PRHDT; CDR2 reads FYEKMQ (reference sequence). CDR3 protein: CASSSAQMIGKLFF. The CDR3 coding sequence is TGTGCCAGCAGCTCAGCGCAAATGATTGGAAAACTGTTTTTT.

There are a few counts of this clonotype. V is TRBV11-3 and J is TRBJ2-2; the D gene is possibly TRBD1 (5 bases). Germline CDR1 is SGHNT and CDR2 is YENEEA. V was trimmed by 7 bases and J by 4 bases, leaving 13 bases between them. The CDR3 runs 14 residues. CDR3 sequence: CASTGQGATGELFF. CDR3 DNA: TGTGCCAGCACCGGACAAGGAGCCACCGGGGAGCTGTTTTTT.

The rearrangement joins TRBV9 to TRBJ1-6, with a tentative D call TRBD1 (5 bases). This CDR3 comprises 16 residues. V was pared by 0 bases and J by 1 base, with 8 bases between. CDR1 and CDR2 (germline): SGDLS, YYNGEE. CDR3 amino acids: CASSVDGGSYNSPLHF. DNA for the CDR3: TGTGCCAGCAGCGTAGATGGGGGGTCCTATAATTCACCCCTCCACTTT.

This clonotype was seen more than once but under ten times. This chain joins TRBV4-3 and TRBJ2-3, with D maybe TRBD2 (6 bases). Germline V gene lookup returns CDR1 LGHNA and CDR2 YSLEER. V lost 0 bases, J lost 4 bases, and 11 bases lay in between. The CDR3 extends over 15 amino acids. The CDR3: CASSQDDGLSDTQYF. The CDR3 coding sequence is TGCGCCAGCAGCCAAGACGACGGACTATCAGATACGCAGTATTTT.

There are a few counts of this clonotype. The V call is TRBV6-6, the J call TRBJ2-3; TRBD1 or TRBD2 may be the D gene (5 bases each). The germline gives CDR1 MNHNY, CDR2 SVGAGI (reference sequence). Between the trimmed V and J ends, which lost 4 bases and 4 bases, there was a span of 12 bases. The CDR3 length is 14 residues. DNA of the CDR3: TGTGCCAGCAGTTGGGGGAAGTGGTCAGATACGCAGTATTTT. Protein product: CASSWGKWSDTQYF.

This clonotype was counted a few times. The V and J genes are TRBV28 and TRBJ1-1; TRBD1 agrees at 9 bases. CDR3 length: 16 amino acids. The V and J ends lost 7 bases and 0 bases, in that order; junction bases with no gene match: 9. Germline V gene data show CDR1 as MDHEN and CDR2 as SYDVKM. CDR3: CASTPGQGLMNTEAFF. CDR3 in DNA: TGTGCCAGCACGCCGGGACAGGGACTCATGAACACTGAAGCTTTCTTT. The complete variable domain, with remaining parts taken from reference TRBV28 and TRBJ1-1, reads DVKVTQSSRYLVKRTGEKVFLECVQDMDHENMFWYRQDPGLGLRLIYFSYDVKMKEKGDIPEGYSVSREKKERFSLILESASTNQTSMYLCASTPGQGLMNTEAFFGQGTRLTVV.